The text below deals with one T cell receptor beta chain. Its antigen is undetermined. The sample comes from a study of blood T cells in healthy people across ages. Study outcomes and limitations: Age advanced and TCR beta diversity per million T cells fell, roughly linearly. Both naive CD4+ cell counts and diversity were greater in long-lived donors than in aged donors.

Per sample, a minimum of 6.5 million PBMCs were isolated. It was with a sample-barcoded 5' primer and a J-beta primer mix that a second PCR of about 6 to 12 cycles was run. TCRdb reprocessed the 5' RACE reads via MiXCR and lists one record per CDR3 protein. This sample yields 1.5 million to 1.8 million distinct CDR3 sequences, of which less than 45% are seen a single time; 4% belongs to the top ten. Per germline, CDR1 SQVTM and CDR2 ANQGSEA. The ends were cut back, 4 bases at V and 5 bases at J, with 8 bases in the middle. The CDR3 runs to 11 residues. The receptor was isolated from a woman under 30 in good health. The rearrangement links TRBV29-1 to TRBJ1-2; D unresolved. The sample consisted of blood. The CDR3 nucleotides are TGCAGCGTTGGCCAGAGTTATGGCTACACCTTC. Encoded protein: CSVGQSYGYTF.